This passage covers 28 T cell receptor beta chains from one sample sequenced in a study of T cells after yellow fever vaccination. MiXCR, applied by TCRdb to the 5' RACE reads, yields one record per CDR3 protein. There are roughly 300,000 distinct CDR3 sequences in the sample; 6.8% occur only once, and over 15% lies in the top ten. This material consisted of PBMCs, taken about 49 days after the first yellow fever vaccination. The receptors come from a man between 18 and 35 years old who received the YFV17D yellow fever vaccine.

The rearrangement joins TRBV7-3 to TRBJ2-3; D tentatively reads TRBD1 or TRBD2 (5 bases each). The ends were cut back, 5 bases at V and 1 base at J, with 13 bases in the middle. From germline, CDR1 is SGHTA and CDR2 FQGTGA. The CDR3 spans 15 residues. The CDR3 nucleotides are TGTGCCAGCAGCCTAGGTGAGGGACGCACAGATACGCAGTATTTT. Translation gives CASSLGEGRTDTQYF.

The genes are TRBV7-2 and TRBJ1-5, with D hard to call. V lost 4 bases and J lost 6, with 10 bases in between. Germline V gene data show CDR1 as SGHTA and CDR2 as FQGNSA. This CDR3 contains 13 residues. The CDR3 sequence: CASSSDTGQPQHF. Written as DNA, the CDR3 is TGTGCCAGCAGCTCCGACACCGGTCAGCCCCAGCATTTT.

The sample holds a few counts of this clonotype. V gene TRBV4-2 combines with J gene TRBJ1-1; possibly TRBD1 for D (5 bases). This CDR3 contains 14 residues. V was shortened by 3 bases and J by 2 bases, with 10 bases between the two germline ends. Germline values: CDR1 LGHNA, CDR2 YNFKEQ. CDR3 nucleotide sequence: TGTGCCAGCAGCCAGAAAAGGGGAAACACTGAAGCTTTCTTT. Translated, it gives CASSQKRGNTEAFF.

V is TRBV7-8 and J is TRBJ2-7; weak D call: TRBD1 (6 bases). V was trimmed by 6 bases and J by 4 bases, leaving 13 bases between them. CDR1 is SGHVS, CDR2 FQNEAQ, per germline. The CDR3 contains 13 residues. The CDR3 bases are TGTGCCAGCAGTTGGGACACTTTATACGAGCAGTACGTC. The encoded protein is CASSWDTLYEQYV.

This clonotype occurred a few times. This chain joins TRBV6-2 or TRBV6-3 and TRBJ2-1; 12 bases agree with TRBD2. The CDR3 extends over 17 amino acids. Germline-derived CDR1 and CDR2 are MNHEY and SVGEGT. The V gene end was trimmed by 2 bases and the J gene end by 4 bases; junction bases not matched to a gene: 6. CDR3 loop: CASSYPTSGGIYNEQFF. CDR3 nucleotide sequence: TGTGCCAGCAGTTACCCAACTAGCGGGGGGATATACAATGAGCAGTTCTTC.

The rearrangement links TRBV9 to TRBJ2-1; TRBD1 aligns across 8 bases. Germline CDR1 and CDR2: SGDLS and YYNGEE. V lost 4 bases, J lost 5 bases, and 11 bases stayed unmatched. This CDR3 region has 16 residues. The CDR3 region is CASSPTATGANNEQFF. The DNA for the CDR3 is TGTGCCAGCAGCCCCACCGCGACAGGGGCTAACAATGAGCAGTTCTTC.

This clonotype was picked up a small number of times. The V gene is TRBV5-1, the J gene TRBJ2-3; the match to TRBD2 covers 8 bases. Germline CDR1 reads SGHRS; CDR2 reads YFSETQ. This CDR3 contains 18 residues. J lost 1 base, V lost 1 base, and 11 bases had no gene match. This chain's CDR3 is CASSLWRGDPSGTDTQYF. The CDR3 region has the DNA TGCGCCAGCAGCTTGTGGCGGGGGGATCCATCAGGCACAGATACGCAGTATTTT.

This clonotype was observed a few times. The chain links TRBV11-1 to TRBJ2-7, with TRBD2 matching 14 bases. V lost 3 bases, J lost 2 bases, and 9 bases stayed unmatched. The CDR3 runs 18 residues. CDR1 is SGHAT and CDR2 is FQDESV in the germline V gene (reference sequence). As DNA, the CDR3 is TGTGCCAGCAGCTTGGATGGACTAGCGGGGGGTTTTCCCTACGAGCAGTACGTC. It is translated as CASSLDGLAGGFPYEQYV.

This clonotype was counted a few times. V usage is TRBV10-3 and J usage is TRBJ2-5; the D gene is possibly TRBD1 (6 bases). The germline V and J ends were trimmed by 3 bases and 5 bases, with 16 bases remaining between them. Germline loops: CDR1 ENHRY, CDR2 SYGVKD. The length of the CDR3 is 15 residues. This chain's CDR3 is CAISDSTTGQETQYF. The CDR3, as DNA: TGTGCCATCAGTGATTCCACTACAGGGCAGGAGACCCAGTACTTC.

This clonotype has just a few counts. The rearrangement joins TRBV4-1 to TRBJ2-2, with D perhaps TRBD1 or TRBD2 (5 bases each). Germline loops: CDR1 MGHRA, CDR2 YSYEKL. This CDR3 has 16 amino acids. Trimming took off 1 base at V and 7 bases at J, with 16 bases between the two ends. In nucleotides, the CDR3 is TGCGCCAGCAGCCAAGCAGTGCGAGGGGTTGACGGGGAGCTGTTTTTT. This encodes CASSQAVRGVDGELFF.

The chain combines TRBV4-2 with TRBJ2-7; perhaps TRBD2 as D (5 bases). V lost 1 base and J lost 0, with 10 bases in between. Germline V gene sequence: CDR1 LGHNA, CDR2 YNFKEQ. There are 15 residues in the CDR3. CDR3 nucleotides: TGTGCCAGCAGCCAAGGTCGGGGAAGCTCCTACGAGCAGTACGTC. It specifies CASSQGRGSSYEQYV.

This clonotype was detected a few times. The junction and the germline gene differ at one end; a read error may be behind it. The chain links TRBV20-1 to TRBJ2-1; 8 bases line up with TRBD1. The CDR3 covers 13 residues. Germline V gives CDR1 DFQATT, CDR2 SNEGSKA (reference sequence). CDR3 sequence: CSARGAGGREQFF. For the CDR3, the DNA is TGCAGTGCAAGAGGGGCAGGGGGCAGGGAGCAGTTCTTC.

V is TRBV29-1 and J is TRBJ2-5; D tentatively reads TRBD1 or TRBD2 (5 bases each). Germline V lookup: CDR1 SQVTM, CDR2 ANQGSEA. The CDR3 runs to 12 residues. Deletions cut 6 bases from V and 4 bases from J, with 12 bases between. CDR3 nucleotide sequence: TGCAGCGTAGCAGGGACCCCAGAGACCCAGTACTTC. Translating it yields CSVAGTPETQYF.

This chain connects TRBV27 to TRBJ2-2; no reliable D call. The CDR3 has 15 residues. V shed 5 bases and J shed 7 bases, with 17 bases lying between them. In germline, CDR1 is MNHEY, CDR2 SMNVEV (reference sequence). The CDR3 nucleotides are TGTGCCAGCAGTCCTCGGCGAGGTTTCGACGGGGAGCTGTTTTTT. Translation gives CASSPRRGFDGELFF.

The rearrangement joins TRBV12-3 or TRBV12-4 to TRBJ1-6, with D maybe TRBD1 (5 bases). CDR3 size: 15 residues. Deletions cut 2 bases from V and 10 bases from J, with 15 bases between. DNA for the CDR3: TGTGCCAGCAGTTTACGGGCAGGGCAAGAGTCACCCCTCCACTTT. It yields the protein CASSLRAGQESPLHF.

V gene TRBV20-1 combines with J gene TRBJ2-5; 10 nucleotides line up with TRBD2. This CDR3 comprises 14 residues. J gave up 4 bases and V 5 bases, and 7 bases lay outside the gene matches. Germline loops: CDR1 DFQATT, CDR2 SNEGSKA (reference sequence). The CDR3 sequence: CSARAGGSGETQYF. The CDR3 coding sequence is TGCAGTGCTCGAGCGGGGGGGTCAGGAGAGACCCAGTACTTC.

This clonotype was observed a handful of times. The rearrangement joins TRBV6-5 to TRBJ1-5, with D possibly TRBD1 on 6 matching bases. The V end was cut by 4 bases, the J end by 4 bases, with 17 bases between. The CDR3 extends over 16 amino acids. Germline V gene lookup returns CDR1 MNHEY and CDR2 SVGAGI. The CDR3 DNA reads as TGTGCCAGCAGTTCCCTCCTTGAAGGGGGTAATCAGCCCCAGCATTTT. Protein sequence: CASSSLLEGGNQPQHF.

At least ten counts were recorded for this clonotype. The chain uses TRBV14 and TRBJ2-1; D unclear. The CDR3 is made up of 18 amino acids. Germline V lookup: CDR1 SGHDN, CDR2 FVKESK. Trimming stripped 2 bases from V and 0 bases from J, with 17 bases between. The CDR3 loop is CASSQYTGGSSSYNEQFF. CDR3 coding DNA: TGTGCCAGCAGCCAATATACGGGCGGTTCGAGCTCCTACAATGAGCAGTTCTTC.

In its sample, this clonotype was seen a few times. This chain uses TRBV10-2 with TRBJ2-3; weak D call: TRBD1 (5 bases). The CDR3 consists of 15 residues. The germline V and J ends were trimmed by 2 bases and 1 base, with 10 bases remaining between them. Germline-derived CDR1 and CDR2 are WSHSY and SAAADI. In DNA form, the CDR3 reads TGCGCCAGCAGTGAGACAGGAACGGGCACAGATACGCAGTATTTT. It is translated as CASSETGTGTDTQYF.

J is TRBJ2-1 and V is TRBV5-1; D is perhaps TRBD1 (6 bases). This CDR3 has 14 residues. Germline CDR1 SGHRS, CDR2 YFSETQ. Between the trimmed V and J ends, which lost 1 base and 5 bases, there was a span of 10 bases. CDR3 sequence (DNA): TGCGCCAGCAGCTTGCCAGGGGCAGACAATGAGCAGTTCTTC. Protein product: CASSLPGADNEQFF.

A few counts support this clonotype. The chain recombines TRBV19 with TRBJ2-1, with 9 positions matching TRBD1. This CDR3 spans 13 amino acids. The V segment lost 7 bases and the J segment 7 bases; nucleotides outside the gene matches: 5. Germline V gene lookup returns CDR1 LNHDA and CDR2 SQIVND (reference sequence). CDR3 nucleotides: TGTGCCAGTACCTTGGGACAGGGAAATGAGCAGTTCTTC. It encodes CASTLGQGNEQFF.

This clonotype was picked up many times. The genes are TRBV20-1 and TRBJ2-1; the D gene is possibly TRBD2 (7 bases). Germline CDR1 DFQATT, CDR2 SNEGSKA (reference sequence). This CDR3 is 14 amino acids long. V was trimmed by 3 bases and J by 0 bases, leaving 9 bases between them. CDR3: CSASGGPSYNEQFF. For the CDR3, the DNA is TGCAGTGCTAGCGGGGGGCCCTCCTACAATGAGCAGTTCTTC.

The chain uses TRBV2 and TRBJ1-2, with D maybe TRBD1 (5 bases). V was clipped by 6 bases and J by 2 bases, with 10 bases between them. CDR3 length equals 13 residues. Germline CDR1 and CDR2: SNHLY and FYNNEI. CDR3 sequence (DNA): TGTGCCAGCAGAGACGACAGCAACTATGGCTACACCTTC. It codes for CASRDDSNYGYTF.

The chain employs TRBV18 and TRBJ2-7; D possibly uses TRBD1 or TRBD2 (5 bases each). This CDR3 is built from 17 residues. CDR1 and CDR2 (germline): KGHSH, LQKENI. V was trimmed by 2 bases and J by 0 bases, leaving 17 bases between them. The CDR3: CASSPINTGRSSYEQYF. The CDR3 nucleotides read TGTGCCAGCTCACCAATTAATACGGGACGCAGCTCCTACGAGCAGTACTTC.

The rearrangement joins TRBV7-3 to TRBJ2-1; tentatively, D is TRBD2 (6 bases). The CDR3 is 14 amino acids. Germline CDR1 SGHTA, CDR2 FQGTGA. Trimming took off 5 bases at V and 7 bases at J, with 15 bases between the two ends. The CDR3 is CASSTLGGSNEQFF. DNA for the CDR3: TGTGCCAGCAGCACCCTGGGAGGTAGTAATGAGCAGTTCTTC.

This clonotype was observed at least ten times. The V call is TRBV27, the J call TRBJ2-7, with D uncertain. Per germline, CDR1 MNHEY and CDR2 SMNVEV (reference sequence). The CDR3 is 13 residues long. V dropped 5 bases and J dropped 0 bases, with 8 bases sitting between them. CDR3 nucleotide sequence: TGTGCCAGCAGTCCCAGGATCTCCTACGAGCAGTACTTC. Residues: CASSPRISYEQYF.

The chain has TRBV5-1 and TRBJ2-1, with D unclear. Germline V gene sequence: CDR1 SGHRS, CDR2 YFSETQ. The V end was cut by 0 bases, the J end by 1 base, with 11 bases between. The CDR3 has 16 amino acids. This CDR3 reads CASSLVSTGSYNEQFF. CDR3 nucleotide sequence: TGCGCCAGCAGCTTGGTTTCCACCGGGTCCTACAATGAGCAGTTCTTC.

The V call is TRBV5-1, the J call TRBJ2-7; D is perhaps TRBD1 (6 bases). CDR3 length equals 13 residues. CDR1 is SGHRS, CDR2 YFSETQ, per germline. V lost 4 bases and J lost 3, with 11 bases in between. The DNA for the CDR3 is TGCGCCAGCAGCGCCGAGGGGGTCTACGAGCAGTACGTC. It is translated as CASSAEGVYEQYV.